Each of the 26 T cell receptor beta chains below was sequenced from the same sample in a study of T cells in Graves' hyperthyroidism and ophthalmopathy. TCR beta CDR3 sequences were amplified from RNA transcripts. First-round RT-PCR with HTBI primers amplified the TCR CDR3 region. TCRdb called the multiplex PCR reads again in MiXCR, with one record for every CDR3 protein. The sample gives a few hundred thousand distinct CDR3 sequences, approximately 14% of which show up once; around 7.3% is in the top ten. Sequenced: blood. The receptors shown here come from a woman in her thirties with Graves' hyperthyroidism.

This clonotype was found many times. The chain carries TRBV25-1 and TRBJ1-5; no reliable D call. V lost 5 bases, J lost 2 bases, and 10 bases lay in between. There are 14 residues in the CDR3. Germline V lookup: CDR1 MGHDK, CDR2 SYGVNS. In DNA form, the CDR3 reads TGTGCCAGCAGTCGAGGAGGAGGCAATCAGCCCCAGCATTTT. Translation gives CASSRGGGNQPQHF.

In its sample, this clonotype was seen many times. The V gene is TRBV7-2, the J gene TRBJ2-3; either TRBD1 or TRBD2 may supply D (6 bases each). V was shortened by 5 bases and J by 0 bases, with 12 bases between the two germline ends. The CDR3 sequence is 15 residues long. From germline, CDR1 is SGHTA and CDR2 FQGNSA. The CDR3 region is CASSPRGASTDTQYF. The CDR3 DNA follows: TGTGCCAGCAGCCCGAGGGGGGCGAGCACAGATACGCAGTATTTT.

This clonotype showed up many times. V and J are TRBV3-1 and TRBJ2-7; D gene unclear. The germline gives CDR1 LGHDT, CDR2 YNNKEL (reference sequence). This CDR3 is built from 14 residues. V was cut by 2 bases and J by 3 bases, with 11 bases left in between. This CDR3 reads CASSQSGDHYEQYF. The CDR3 DNA reads TGTGCCAGCAGCCAATCCGGAGACCACTACGAGCAGTACTTC.

This clonotype has at least ten counts. V is TRBV13 and J is TRBJ2-7; 15 bases map to TRBD2. CDR1 PRHDT and CDR2 FYEKMQ come from the germline V gene (reference sequence). J was trimmed by 5 bases and V by 5 bases; bases with no gene match: 10. The CDR3 is 17 residues long. The DNA of the CDR3 is TGTGCCAGCAGCGCGGGACTAGCGGGAGGTGATCTACACGAGCAGTACTTC. Encoded protein: CASSAGLAGGDLHEQYF.

This clonotype occurred many times. V and J are TRBV24-1 and TRBJ1-2; 10 bases are shared with TRBD1. The CDR3 loop spans 14 amino acids. CDR1 KGHDR and CDR2 SFDVKD come from the germline V gene. After removal of 4 bases from V and 7 bases from J, the junction contained 5 bases not matched to a gene. The CDR3 sequence is CATSETTGGSGYTF. The CDR3, as DNA: TGTGCCACCAGTGAGACGACAGGGGGCTCTGGCTACACCTTC.

This clonotype was seen ten or more times. The chain combines TRBV20-1 with TRBJ2-3; 7 bases map to TRBD1. Germline CDR1 is DFQATT and CDR2 is SNEGSKA (reference sequence). The junction had 25 bases not matched to a gene; V was cut back by 6 bases and J by 4 bases. CDR3 size: 19 residues. DNA for the CDR3: TGCAGTGCGGCGACCAGGGACAGCCTTACCCTAGAGGGTGCAGATACGCAGTATTTT. Translating it yields CSAATRDSLTLEGADTQYF.

This clonotype was observed at least ten times. The chain joins TRBV5-1 to TRBJ2-7; D gene unclear. CDR3 size: 12 residues. Germline V lookup: CDR1 SGHRS, CDR2 YFSETQ. The V gene lost 4 bases and the J gene lost 6 bases, with 11 bases spanning the gap. The CDR3 DNA follows: TGCGCCAGCAGCCCCTTTGGCACCGAGCAGTACTTC. Its protein is CASSPFGTEQYF.

Comments on this clonotype: Since a much larger clone is just one base distant, this may be a read error. The rearrangement joins TRBV3-1 to TRBJ2-7; D gene unclear. Germline V gene lookup returns CDR1 LGHDT and CDR2 YNNKEL (reference sequence). V lost 0 bases and J lost 3, with 9 bases in between. This CDR3 comprises 14 residues. This CDR3 is CASSQDGAHYEQYF. The DNA of the CDR3 is TGTGCCAGCAGCCAAGATGGTGCGCACTACGAGCAGTACTTC.

This sequence joins TRBV4-1 and TRBJ2-7; 7 bases align to TRBD2. The germline gives CDR1 MGHRA, CDR2 YSYEKL. The V segment lost 4 bases and the J segment 1 base; nucleotides outside the gene matches: 10. The CDR3 is 16 amino acids. The CDR3 DNA follows: TGCGCCAGCAGCCTAGAGGCGCTAGCGGTTTCCTACGAGCAGTACTTC. Its protein product is CASSLEALAVSYEQYF.

This clonotype was seen at least ten times. The chain links TRBV29-1 to TRBJ2-3; D may be TRBD1 or TRBD2 (5 bases each). Germline CDR1 and CDR2: SQVTM and ANQGSEA. V lost 7 bases and J 2 bases, leaving 25 bases between the germline ends. The CDR3 spans 17 residues. CDR3 sequence: CSAKTQWGPPSTDTQYF. The CDR3 bases are TGCAGCGCCAAAACCCAGTGGGGACCACCTTCCACAGATACGCAGTATTTT.

V gene TRBV12-3 or TRBV12-4 combines with J gene TRBJ1-5; 8 bases align to TRBD1. This CDR3 contains 16 residues. The trim removed 5 bases at V and 4 bases at J, leaving 10 bases unmatched. CDR3 sequence: CASSPLGTGGNQPQHF. In DNA, the CDR3 is TGTGCCAGCAGTCCCCTCGGGACAGGCGGTAATCAGCCCCAGCATTTT.

This clonotype was observed a handful of times. The chain combines TRBV25-1 with TRBJ1-6, with a weak D call TRBD1 (5 bases). The CDR3 has 17 amino acids. Deletions cut 4 bases from V and 8 bases from J, with 21 bases between. The germline CDR1 and CDR2 sequences are MGHDK and SYGVNS. Here the CDR3 reads CASSASTGVLSDSPLHF. CDR3 nucleotide sequence: TGTGCCAGCAGTGCATCAACAGGTGTCTTAAGCGATTCACCCCTCCACTTT. Using reference TRBV25-1 and TRBJ1-6 for the parts outside the CDR3, the full variable domain is EADIYQTPRYLVIGTGKKITLECSQTMGHDKMYWYQQDPGMELHLIHYSYGVNSTEKGDLSSESTVSRIRTEHFPLTLESARPSHTSQYLCASSASTGVLSDSPLHFGNGTRLTVT.

This clonotype was counted between two and nine times. This chain links TRBV12-3 or TRBV12-4 with TRBJ1-2; D ambiguous. The CDR3 sequence is 13 residues long. V was pared by 5 bases and J by 1 base, with 8 bases between. The CDR3 reads CASSQQLNYGYTF. The CDR3 DNA sequence: TGTGCCAGCAGTCAACAGCTTAACTATGGCTACACCTTC.

The sample holds many counts of this clonotype. The chain links TRBV6-1 to TRBJ1-5; TRBD1 aligns across 7 bases. The germline V gene encodes CDR1 MNHNS and CDR2 SASEGT. The J segment lost 4 bases and the V segment lost 0 bases, leaving 6 bases of the junction unmatched. CDR3 size: 16 residues. The CDR3 bases are TGTGCCAGCAGTGAAGCGCTGACAGGGAAGAATCAGCCCCAGCATTTT. Translating gives CASSEALTGKNQPQHF.

Many counts were recorded for this clonotype. The chain is built from TRBV7-3 and TRBJ2-3; TRBD2 aligns across 9 bases. This CDR3 has 15 amino acids. J lost 5 bases, V lost 2 bases, and 5 bases had no gene match. Germline CDR1 and CDR2: SGHTA and FQGTGA. CDR3 sequence (DNA): TGTGCCAGCAGCTTACTAGCGGGGTGGGAAGATACGCAGTATTTT. Translating gives CASSLLAGWEDTQYF. Supplemented by reference TRBV7-3 and TRBJ2-3, the full variable domain reads GAGVSQTPSNKVTEKGKYVELRCDPISGHTALYWYRQSLGQGPEFLIYFQGTGAADDSGLPNDRFFAVRPEGSVSTLKIQRTERGDSAVYLCASSLLAGWEDTQYFGPGTRLTVL.

This chain connects TRBV29-1 to TRBJ1-4; D is undetermined. The CDR3 length is 12 residues. Germline CDR1 and CDR2: SQVTM and ANQGSEA. V lost 1 base to trimming and J lost 8 bases, with 8 bases between them. The CDR3 here is CSVEGVDEKLFF. CDR3 DNA sequence: TGCAGCGTTGAAGGGGTGGACGAAAAACTGTTTTTT.

The rearrangement uses TRBV19 and TRBJ2-1; D assignment may be TRBD1 or TRBD2 (5 bases each). V lost 6 bases, J lost 0 bases, and 18 bases lay in between. The germline gives CDR1 LNHDA, CDR2 SQIVND (reference sequence). CDR3 length: 17 residues. The CDR3 reads CASSSPQERGSYNEQFF. In DNA form, the CDR3 reads TGTGCCAGTAGCTCTCCACAGGAGAGGGGCTCCTACAATGAGCAGTTCTTC.

This clonotype was counted a few times. The V gene is TRBV10-3, the J gene TRBJ2-7, with D possibly being TRBD1 (6 bases). Germline CDR1 and CDR2: ENHRY and SYGVKD. Trimming left V 4 bases short and J 0 bases short, with 16 bases between. CDR3 length: 16 amino acids. Here the CDR3 reads CAISVAPRGYSYEQYF. In DNA, the CDR3 is TGTGCCATCAGTGTGGCTCCTAGGGGGTACTCCTACGAGCAGTACTTC.

With regard to this clonotype: A single base separates this from a much larger clone, so it may be a read error. This sequence joins TRBV12-3 or TRBV12-4 and TRBJ2-5; 8 nucleotides agree with TRBD2. V lost 4 bases, J lost 1 base, and 5 bases stayed unmatched. This CDR3 contains 15 residues. CDR3 residues: CASSWTSRTQETQYF. DNA for the CDR3: TGTGCCAGCAGTTGGACTAGCAGGACCCAAGAGACCCAGTACTTC.

This clonotype has ten or more counts. This rearrangement joins TRBV6-1 to TRBJ2-2; 9 bases map to TRBD2. Losses at the gene ends were 7 bases for V and 7 bases for J; bases not matched to a gene: 7. Germline V gene lookup returns CDR1 MNHNS and CDR2 SASEGT. This CDR3 has 14 amino acids. DNA for the CDR3: TGTGCCAGCATGGGCGGGAGGGCCGTCGGGGAGCTGTTTTTT. The encoded protein is CASMGGRAVGELFF.

This clonotype has just a few counts. The chain has TRBV27 and TRBJ1-2, with 7 bases that match TRBD1. The CDR3 is 14 amino acids. V lost 4 bases and J lost 8; bases outside the gene matches: 10. CDR1 is MNHEY and CDR2 is SMNVEV in the germline V gene (reference sequence). The CDR3 DNA is TGTGCCAGCAGTTCAGAGACAGGGCGCCGAGGCTACACCTTC. It yields the protein CASSSETGRRGYTF.

This clonotype was detected many times. The rearrangement links TRBV29-1 to TRBJ1-4, with D possibly TRBD1 on 6 matching bases. Germline lookup yields CDR1 SQVTM and CDR2 ANQGSEA. CDR3 length: 16 amino acids. With 1 base removed from V and 8 bases from J, the gap between germline ends came to 20 bases. The CDR3 region has the DNA TGCAGCGTTGAAGGGGGGAGCCAGGGACAAAGAGAAAAACTGTTTTTT. As protein: CSVEGGSQGQREKLFF.

Many counts were recorded for this clonotype. The genes are TRBV20-1 and TRBJ2-1, with TRBD2 identical over 11 bases. Per the germline V gene, CDR1 is DFQATT and CDR2 is SNEGSKA (reference sequence). The trim removed 6 bases at V and 0 bases at J, leaving 7 bases unmatched. The length of the CDR3 is 16 residues. CDR3 region: CSAETSGIPSYNEQFF. The DNA of the CDR3 is TGCAGTGCGGAGACTAGCGGGATTCCCTCCTACAATGAGCAGTTCTTC.

This clonotype has a count of ten or more. V and J are TRBV13 and TRBJ1-4; TRBD1 matches 7 bases. This CDR3 has 15 amino acids. V trimming: 5 bases; J trimming: 5 bases; junction bases outside the gene matches: 8. CDR1 and CDR2 (germline): PRHDT, FYEKMQ (reference sequence). As DNA, the CDR3 is TGTGCCAGCAGCCAACCGGGACAGAGGAATGAAAAACTGTTTTTT. As protein: CASSQPGQRNEKLFF.

The rearrangement joins TRBV5-1 to TRBJ1-1; no reliable D call. The CDR3 extends over 14 amino acids. From germline, CDR1 is SGHRS and CDR2 YFSETQ. V lost 0 bases and J lost 4, with 10 bases in between. The CDR3 region has the DNA TGCGCCAGCAGCTTGGCTGGGCCCCCCACTGAAGCTTTCTTT. Amino acid sequence: CASSLAGPPTEAFF.

This clonotype was counted a few times. This sequence joins TRBV6-2 or TRBV6-3 and TRBJ2-7; 11 bases map to TRBD2. Germline CDR1 and CDR2: MNHEY and SVGEGT. Trimming took 5 bases from V and 6 from J; bases not matched to a gene: 9. The CDR3 covers 15 residues. Here the CDR3 reads CASSGVAGGSGEQYF. The CDR3 DNA reads TGTGCCAGCAGTGGAGTAGCGGGAGGGTCTGGCGAGCAGTACTTC.